Reported below is one T cell receptor (beta chain). This entry comes from a study of blood T cell repertoires in COVID-19. Study-wide context: T cells, B-cell-depleted T cells, or PBMCs provided the cDNA or gDNA that served as material.

In the authors' workflow: Amplification from reference gene primers served as the basis for estimated nucleated cell counts. Sequencing used immunoSEQ multiplex PCR; TCRdb keeps in-frame clones, though not all of them. The V and J calls and clone size are taken from that table; D and trimming were inferred from the DNA. Of roughly 260,000 clones listed, approximately 89% are singletons. The specimen sequenced was peripheral blood. This clonotype was sampled from a woman in her 50s with acute or convalescent COVID-19.

The CDR3 here is CASSFSGQGYTEAFF. In nucleotides, the CDR3 is TGCGCCAGCAGCTTCTCGGGACAGGGGTACACTGAAGCTTTCTTT. The J gene is TRBJ1-1, the V gene TRBV5-1; 10 nucleotides align to TRBD1. V trimming: 2 bases; J trimming: 3 bases; junction bases outside the gene matches: 4. The germline V gene has CDR1 SGHRS and CDR2 YFSETQ. This CDR3 spans 15 amino acids.